This T cell receptor beta chain was recovered during a study of T cell responses to AZD1222 COVID-19 vaccine. Points on this clone: The antigen remains unidentified.

The data were produced by immunoSEQ multiplex PCR, yet TCRdb's version contains in-frame clones alone and is incomplete. The sample holds 55,000 to 75,000 clones, more than 65% seen once. The CDR3 covers 14 residues. V was trimmed by 1 base and J by 3 bases, leaving 10 bases between them. Germline CDR1 SGHDT, CDR2 YYEEEE. Overall study results and limits: White British ancestry dominated among donors, who included more females, and clonal diversity was possibly underestimated. Repertoire collection took place solely once the T cell response had peaked.

Sample: peripheral blood, taken on day 0 of MenACWY control vaccination. This TCR was recovered from an adult in good health. The rearrangement joins TRBV5-6 to TRBJ2-5, with D possibly called TRBD1 or TRBD2 (5 bases each). As DNA, the CDR3 is TGTGCCAGCAGCTTGACCGGGGCCAAAGAGACCCAGTACTTC. Translated: CASSLTGAKETQYF.